Presented here are 12 T cell receptor beta chains from one specimen sequenced in a study of identical twins. TCRdb recomputed calls from the 5' RACE reads with MiXCR, one row per CDR3 protein. The table includes about 660,000 distinct CDR3 sequences, under 9% detected once. This sample also appeared in a second study, on yellow fever vaccine responses in identical twins.

What was sequenced was PBMCs. These receptors originate from a woman between 18 and 29 years old in good health.

The chain has TRBV10-3 and TRBJ2-5; D possibly corresponds to TRBD1 (6 bases). Trimming took off 4 bases at V and 5 bases at J, with 14 bases between the two ends. The CDR3 is 14 amino acids. From germline, CDR1 is ENHRY and CDR2 SYGVKD. The CDR3 nucleotides read TGTGCCATCAGTGGTGGTGGGGGCAGGGAGACCCAGTACTTC. Residues: CAISGGGGRETQYF.

This clonotype was seen ten or more times. This sequence joins TRBV7-6 and TRBJ2-7; the D is unclear. Germline V gene sequence: CDR1 SGHVS, CDR2 FNYEAQ. The V and J ends lost 3 bases and 0 bases respectively, with 9 bases between them. The CDR3 has 14 residues. The CDR3 here is CASSFSFSSYEQYF. The CDR3 nucleotides are TGTGCCAGCAGCTTCTCTTTCAGCTCCTACGAGCAGTACTTC.

Only a few counts were recorded for this clonotype. The J gene is TRBJ1-1, the V gene TRBV20-1; D might be TRBD1 (5 bases). CDR3 length equals 15 residues. Germline CDR1 is DFQATT and CDR2 is SNEGSKA (reference sequence). V was cut by 0 bases and J by 0 bases, with 11 bases left in between. DNA for the CDR3: TGCAGTGCTAGAGACCGACAGTTAATGAACACTGAAGCTTTCTTT. Encoded protein: CSARDRQLMNTEAFF.

This clonotype has more than one count but fewer than ten. The chain couples TRBV7-2 to TRBJ2-7; D might be TRBD1 or TRBD2, each matching 5 bases. The ends were cut back, 4 bases at V and 0 bases at J, with 10 bases in the middle. The CDR3 runs 14 residues. Germline V gene lookup returns CDR1 SGHTA and CDR2 FQGNSA. CDR3: CASSSSGTSYEQYF. The CDR3 DNA reads TGTGCCAGCAGCTCGTCCGGGACCTCCTACGAGCAGTACTTC. The variable domain in full, with the rest retrieved from reference TRBV7-2 and TRBJ2-7, is GAGVSQSPSNKVTEKGKDVELRCDPISGHTALYWYRQSLGQGLEFLIYFQGNSAPDKSGLPSDRFSAERTGGSVSTLTIQRTQQEDSAVYLCASSSSGTSYEQYFGPGTRLTVT.

At least ten counts were recorded for this clonotype. V and J are TRBV27 and TRBJ2-1; 7 bases line up with TRBD2. Germline-derived CDR1 and CDR2 are MNHEY and SMNVEV (reference sequence). The CDR3 sequence is 18 residues long. Losses at the gene ends were 3 bases for V and 5 bases for J; bases not matched to a gene: 16. CDR3 bases: TGTGCCAGCAGTTTTTGGTCACCCTCGGCGGGAGCCCACAATGAGCAGTTCTTC. The encoded protein is CASSFWSPSAGAHNEQFF.

There are a few counts of this clonotype. This chain uses TRBV20-1 with TRBJ2-7; 10 bases agree with TRBD2. Germline values: CDR1 DFQATT, CDR2 SNEGSKA (reference sequence). J gave up 1 base and V 0 bases, and 3 bases lay outside the gene matches. The CDR3 is 15 residues long. The CDR3 protein is CSARDSGRPSYEQYF. DNA for the CDR3: TGCAGTGCTAGAGATAGCGGGAGGCCTTCCTACGAGCAGTACTTC.

This clonotype occurred a few times. J is TRBJ2-1 and V is TRBV7-9; unclear D gene. The CDR3 has 14 residues. Germline-derived CDR1 and CDR2 are SEHNR and FQNEAQ (reference sequence). V dropped 2 bases and J dropped 4 bases, with 9 bases sitting between them. The CDR3: CASSLSTPYNEQFF. The CDR3 bases are TGTGCCAGCAGCTTAAGCACCCCTTACAATGAGCAGTTCTTC.

For this clonotype: A read error may produce the germline difference seen at one junction end. The V and J genes are TRBV7-2 and TRBJ1-3, with D unresolved. This CDR3 is 12 amino acids long. CDR1 SGHTA and CDR2 FQGNSA come from the germline V gene. The CDR3 sequence: CASSLSRFPLNF. DNA of the CDR3: TGTGCCAGCAGCTTAAGCAGGTTTCCCCTGAATTTT.

At least ten counts were recorded for this clonotype. The chain recombines TRBV29-1 with TRBJ1-2; TRBD1 aligns across 8 bases. The CDR3 is made up of 13 amino acids. CDR1 SQVTM and CDR2 ANQGSEA come from the germline V gene. J was trimmed by 1 base and V by 7 bases; bases with no gene match: 5. The CDR3 reads CSADRGRNYGYTF. CDR3 coding DNA: TGCAGCGCCGACAGGGGACGTAACTATGGCTACACCTTC.

This clonotype showed up many times. This chain joins TRBV29-1 and TRBJ2-1; D gene uncertain. CDR1 is SQVTM, CDR2 ANQGSEA, per germline. Trimming stripped 6 bases from V and 9 bases from J, with 24 bases between. The CDR3 sequence is 15 residues long. The CDR3 bases are TGCAGCGTGCCGGTTTGGGCGGATCCCGGCAGTGAGCAGTTCTTC. Encoded protein: CSVPVWADPGSEQFF.

This clonotype was counted many times. The chain joins TRBV14 to TRBJ2-6; D remains unclear. The CDR3 has 17 residues. V lost 1 base to trimming and J lost 0 bases, with 10 bases between them. Germline lookup yields CDR1 SGHDN and CDR2 FVKESK. CDR3: CASSQVWGPSGANVLTF. In DNA, the CDR3 is TGTGCCAGCAGCCAAGTATGGGGTCCCTCTGGGGCCAACGTCCTGACTTTC.

The chain combines TRBV6-5 with TRBJ2-1; the D gene is possibly TRBD1 (7 bases). The CDR3 is 16 amino acids. Germline V lookup: CDR1 MNHEY, CDR2 SVGAGI. The ends were cut back, 4 bases at V and 8 bases at J, with 21 bases in the middle. The CDR3 spells CASSSQEGALGDEQFF. The CDR3 bases are TGTGCCAGCAGTTCCCAGGAGGGGGCCTTGGGAGATGAGCAGTTCTTC.